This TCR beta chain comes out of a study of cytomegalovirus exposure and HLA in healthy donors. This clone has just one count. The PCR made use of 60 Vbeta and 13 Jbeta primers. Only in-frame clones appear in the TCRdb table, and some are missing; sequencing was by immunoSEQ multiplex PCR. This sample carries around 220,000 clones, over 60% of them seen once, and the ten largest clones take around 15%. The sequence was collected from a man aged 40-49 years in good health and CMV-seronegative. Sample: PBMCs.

The CDR3 loop is CSAGTGDGSYEQYF. CDR3 nucleotide sequence: TGCAGCGCAGGGACAGGGGATGGGTCCTACGAGCAGTACTTC. The V gene is TRBV29-1, the J gene TRBJ2-7; 10 bases agree with TRBD1. Germline CDR1 SQVTM, CDR2 ANQGSEA. The CDR3 has 14 residues. Trimming at V came to 7 bases and at J to 1 base, leaving 7 bases not matched to a gene.